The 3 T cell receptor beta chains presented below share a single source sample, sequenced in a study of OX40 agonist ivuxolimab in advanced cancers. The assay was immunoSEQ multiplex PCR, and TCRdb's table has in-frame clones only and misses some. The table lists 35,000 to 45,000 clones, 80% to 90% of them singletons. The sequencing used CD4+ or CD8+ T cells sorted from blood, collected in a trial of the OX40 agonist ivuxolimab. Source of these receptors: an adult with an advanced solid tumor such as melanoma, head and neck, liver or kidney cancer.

The CDR3 region has the DNA TGTGCCAGCAGTGAAGGGGCGGGCAGATCCTACTACGAGCAGTACTTC. Translated: CASSEGAGRSYYEQYF. V is TRBV6-1 and J is TRBJ2-7, with D tentatively TRBD2 (5 bases). The CDR3 extends over 16 amino acids. CDR1 MNHNS and CDR2 SASEGT come from the germline V gene. Trimming removed 1 base from V and 3 bases from J, with 16 bases in between.

CDR3 region: CASSRSREGEQFF. CDR3 DNA sequence: TGTGCCAGCAGCCGCAGCAGGGAAGGTGAGCAGTTCTTC. The chain uses TRBV7-3 and TRBJ2-1; weak D call: TRBD1 (5 bases). The CDR3 runs 13 residues. Germline V gene data show CDR1 as SGHTA and CDR2 as FQGTGA. V lost 5 bases and J 9 bases, leaving 14 bases between the germline ends.

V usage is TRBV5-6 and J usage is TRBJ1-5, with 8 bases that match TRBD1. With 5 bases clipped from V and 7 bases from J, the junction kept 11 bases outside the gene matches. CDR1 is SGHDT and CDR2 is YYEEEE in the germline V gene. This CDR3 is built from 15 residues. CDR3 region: CASRPSGQAGQPQHF. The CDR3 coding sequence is TGTGCCAGCAGACCTTCGGGACAGGCGGGACAGCCCCAGCATTTT.